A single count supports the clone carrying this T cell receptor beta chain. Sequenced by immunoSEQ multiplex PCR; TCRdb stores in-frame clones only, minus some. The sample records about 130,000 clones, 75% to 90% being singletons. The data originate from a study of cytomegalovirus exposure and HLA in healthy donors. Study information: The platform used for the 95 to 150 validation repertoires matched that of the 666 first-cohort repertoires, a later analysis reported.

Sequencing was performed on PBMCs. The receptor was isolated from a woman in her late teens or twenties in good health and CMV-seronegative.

The CDR3 DNA sequence: TGTGCCAGCAGCTTAAGTATTGGACAGGGAGGCACCGGGGAGCTGTTTTTT. Translating gives CASSLSIGQGGTGELFF. The rearrangement uses TRBV11-3 and TRBJ2-2, with 8 nucleotides matching TRBD1. CDR1 is SGHNT, CDR2 YENEEA, per germline. This CDR3 contains 17 residues. Trimming at V came to 2 bases and at J to 4 bases, leaving 9 bases not matched to a gene.